Presented here are 28 T cell receptor beta chains from one specimen sequenced in a study of cytomegalovirus exposure and HLA in healthy donors. TCRdb's table, derived via immunoSEQ multiplex PCR, lists solely in-frame clones and lacks some. The profile shows 85,000 to 95,000 clones, around 96% of them singletons. What was sequenced was PBMCs. These receptors were obtained from a man aged 18 to 35 in good health and CMV-seronegative.

The chain links TRBV27 to TRBJ2-2; 7 nucleotides line up with TRBD2. Germline V lookup: CDR1 MNHEY, CDR2 SMNVEV (reference sequence). CDR3 size: 17 residues. J lost 5 bases, V lost 3 bases, and 12 bases had no gene match. The CDR3 here is CASSFELLRGTTGELFF. The DNA of the CDR3 is TGTGCCAGCAGTTTTGAATTATTGCGGGGGACTACCGGGGAGCTGTTTTTT.

This clone has a single count. This rearrangement joins TRBV21-1 to TRBJ2-2; the D call in the table, TRBD1, was not verified against the DNA. TRBV21-1 is an annotated pseudogene. The CDR3 is 13 amino acids. As DNA, the CDR3 is TGTGCCAGCAGCAAGCAGGGAATGCGGGAGCTGTTTTTT. Translated: CASSKQGMRELFF.

The chain recombines TRBV30 with TRBJ1-1; 8 nucleotides agree with TRBD1. CDR3 size: 16 residues. V shed 0 bases and J 8 bases; nucleotides not matched to a gene: 14. In germline, CDR1 is GTSNPN, CDR2 SVGIG (reference sequence). This chain's CDR3 is CAWSVHNRGLEAEAFF. Here the CDR3 DNA reads TGTGCCTGGAGTGTTCATAACAGGGGGTTAGAGGCGGAAGCTTTCTTT.

The chain carries TRBV4-3 and TRBJ2-3; perhaps TRBD2 as D (6 bases). The CDR3 consists of 17 residues. Between the trimmed V and J ends, which lost 1 base and 3 bases, there was a span of 17 bases. Germline V CDR1 and CDR2: LGHNA, YSLEER. The CDR3 here is CASSQVMSGTSTDTQYF. The CDR3 DNA reads as TGCGCCAGCAGCCAAGTTATGTCTGGGACTTCAACAGATACGCAGTATTTT.

This rearrangement joins TRBV18 to TRBJ1-1; possibly TRBD1 for D (6 bases). V was trimmed by 3 bases and J by 1 base, leaving 18 bases between them. The CDR3 runs to 17 residues. Germline V CDR1 and CDR2: KGHSH, LQKENI. Written as DNA, the CDR3 is TGTGCCAGCTCACCGGTCCCTCAGGGGATGGAGAACACTGAAGCTTTCTTT. It specifies CASSPVPQGMENTEAFF.

This chain joins TRBV5-5 and TRBJ2-3, with TRBD1 matching over 12 bases. This CDR3 spans 17 amino acids. Trimming removed 0 bases from V and 6 bases from J; junction bases left unmatched: 8. Germline CDR1 and CDR2: SGHKS and YYEKEE (reference sequence). The CDR3 region is CASSLDGTGGLGDTQYF. CDR3 nucleotides: TGTGCCAGCAGCTTGGATGGGACAGGGGGCTTGGGGGATACGCAGTATTTT.

The chain carries TRBV5-4 and TRBJ1-3, with TRBD1 as a possible D gene (6 bases). This CDR3 comprises 15 residues. CDR1 and CDR2 (germline): SGHNT, YYREEE (reference sequence). V was pared by 0 bases and J by 3 bases, with 10 bases between. CDR3 protein: CASSLAGQIGNTIYF. The DNA for the CDR3 is TGTGCCAGCAGCTTGGCCGGACAGATTGGAAACACCATATATTTT.

J is TRBJ2-7 and V is TRBV27, with 8 nucleotides matching TRBD1. CDR1 is MNHEY, CDR2 SMNVEV, per germline (reference sequence). V was pared by 5 bases and J by 5 bases, with 14 bases of the junction left unmatched. The CDR3 has 16 amino acids. This chain's CDR3 is CASSTTRTGILHEQYF. The CDR3 DNA sequence: TGTGCCAGCAGTACTACCCGGACAGGGATACTCCACGAGCAGTACTTC.

The gene calls are TRBV2 and TRBJ1-2, with 8 positions matching TRBD1. V lost 9 bases and J lost 4; bases outside the gene matches: 7. CDR3 length: 13 residues. CDR1 and CDR2 (germline): SNHLY, FYNNEI. The chain's CDR3 is CASRTGTSYGYTF. The CDR3 DNA reads TGTGCCAGTCGGACAGGGACCAGCTATGGCTACACCTTC. The variable domain in full, with the rest retrieved from reference TRBV2 and TRBJ1-2, is EPEVTQTPSHQVTQMGQEVILRCVPISNHLYFYWYRQILGQKVEFLVSFYNNEISEKSEIFDDQFSVERPDGSNFTLKIRSTKLEDSAMYFCASRTGTSYGYTFGSGTRLTVV.

J is TRBJ1-2 and V is TRBV18; D remains unclear. The CDR3 totals 16 residues. V gave up 6 bases and J gave up 0 bases, with 17 bases separating them. Germline CDR1 is KGHSH and CDR2 is LQKENI. CDR3 residues: CASSPPRGEANYGYTF. As DNA, the CDR3 is TGTGCCAGCTCCCCCCCCCGGGGAGAAGCTAACTATGGCTACACCTTC. The whole variable domain, remainder taken from reference TRBV18 and TRBJ1-2, is NAGVMQNPRHLVRRRGQEARLRCSPMKGHSHVYWYRQLPEEGLKFMVYLQKENIIDESGMPKERFSAEFPKEGPSILRIQQVVRGDSAAYFCASSPPRGEANYGYTFGSGTRLTVV.

This chain connects TRBV10-3 to TRBJ2-3; 7 bases align to TRBD1. The CDR3 covers 14 residues. Germline-derived CDR1 and CDR2 are ENHRY and SYGVKD. Trimming cost V 4 bases and J 1 base; bases outside gene matches: 2. The CDR3, as DNA: TGTGCCATCAGTGGACAGGGAGGCACAGATACGCAGTATTTT. Translation: CAISGQGGTDTQYF.

CDR3 sequence reads: CASSSGTGGAYGYTF. The CDR3 region has the DNA TGTGCCAGCAGCTCAGGGACAGGGGGCGCATATGGCTACACCTTC. The chain joins TRBV7-3 to TRBJ1-2; TRBD1 aligns across 12 bases. The germline gives CDR1 SGHTA, CDR2 FQGTGA. CDR3 length: 15 amino acids. Trimming cost V 4 bases and J 5 bases; bases outside gene matches: 5.

V gene TRBV27 combines with J gene TRBJ1-5; D uncertain. Per germline, CDR1 MNHEY and CDR2 SMNVEV (reference sequence). Trimming stripped 3 bases from V and 3 bases from J, with 6 bases between. The CDR3 sequence is 13 residues long. In DNA, the CDR3 is TGTGCCAGCAGTTTCGCAGACAATCAGCCCCAGCATTTT. Amino acid sequence: CASSFADNQPQHF.

This clone was found once. This sequence joins TRBV4-2 and TRBJ2-1; a weak D match, TRBD2 (6 bases). The V and J ends lost 1 base and 8 bases respectively, with 15 bases between them. Per germline, CDR1 LGHNA and CDR2 YNFKEQ. The CDR3 sequence is 15 residues long. The CDR3 bases are TGTGCCAGCAGCCAAGGGGTAGCAGTAGCGGATGAGCAGTTCTTC. Amino acids: CASSQGVAVADEQFF.

The genes are TRBV7-9 and TRBJ1-1; perhaps TRBD1 as D (5 bases). The CDR3 totals 15 residues. Trimming left V 10 bases short and J 0 bases short, with 18 bases between. The germline CDR1 and CDR2 sequences are SEHNR and FQNEAQ (reference sequence). CDR3 bases: TGTGCCATCCTCCTCGGGGAGGGGTTGAACACTGAAGCTTTCTTT. Protein sequence: CAILLGEGLNTEAFF.

This clone was detected a few times. The same CDR3 arises from other DNA sequences in this sample as well. V is TRBV10-1 and J is TRBJ1-2; 7 bases match TRBD1. V lost 5 bases and J lost 3; bases outside the gene matches: 3. Germline assignment: CDR1 WNHNN and CDR2 SYGVQD (reference sequence). This CDR3 has 13 residues. The CDR3 nucleotides are TGCGCCAGCAGTCGGACAGGAGACTATGGCTACACCTTC. Its translation is CASSRTGDYGYTF.

V usage is TRBV29-1 and J usage is TRBJ2-2; 13 bases map to TRBD2. The germline V gene has CDR1 SQVTM and CDR2 ANQGSEA. J lost 5 bases, V lost 7 bases, and 7 bases had no gene match. The length of the CDR3 is 15 residues. The CDR3 DNA follows: TGCAGCGGAGGGACTAGCGGGATTTTAACCGGGGAGCTGTTTTTT. Its protein is CSGGTSGILTGELFF.

This clone is a singleton in its sample. The chain employs TRBV11-2 and TRBJ2-7; possibly TRBD1 for D (5 bases). CDR3 length equals 15 residues. The germline V gene encodes CDR1 SGHAT and CDR2 FQNNGV. Trimming left V 1 base short and J 3 bases short, with 13 bases between. This chain's CDR3 is CASSLGHRSNYEQYF. CDR3 in DNA: TGTGCCAGCAGCTTAGGACACAGGTCCAACTACGAGCAGTACTTC. Full variable domain (outside the CDR3, taken from reference TRBV11-2 and TRBJ2-7): EAGVAQSPRYKIIEKRQSVAFWCNPISGHATLYWYQQILGQGPKLLIQFQNNGVVDDSQLPKDRFSAERLKGVDSTLKIQPAKLEDSAVYLCASSLGHRSNYEQYFGPGTRLTVT.

This chain uses TRBV27 with TRBJ1-1; no clear D. The CDR3 has 14 residues. V lost 2 bases and J lost 4, with 11 bases in between. Germline V CDR1 and CDR2: MNHEY, SMNVEV (reference sequence). The CDR3 spells CASSLDATGTEAFF. CDR3 DNA: TGTGCCAGCAGTTTAGATGCCACGGGCACTGAAGCTTTCTTT.

The rearrangement uses TRBV6-4 and TRBJ2-1; tentatively, D is TRBD1 (6 bases). Germline CDR1 reads MRHNA; CDR2 reads SNTAGT. Trimming took off 0 bases at V and 4 bases at J, with 13 bases between the two ends. This CDR3 is 16 amino acids long. CDR3: CASSDSIRTDYNEQFF. The CDR3 region has the DNA TGTGCCAGCAGTGACTCCATTCGGACAGATTACAATGAGCAGTTCTTC.

V usage is TRBV6-1 and J usage is TRBJ2-5; D call uncertain. The length of the CDR3 is 14 residues. With 4 bases removed from V and 0 bases from J, the gap between germline ends came to 9 bases. Germline V gives CDR1 MNHNS, CDR2 SASEGT. The chain's CDR3 is CASSANQYQETQYF. The CDR3 DNA is TGTGCCAGCAGTGCGAACCAGTACCAAGAGACCCAGTACTTC.

V and J are TRBV7-2 and TRBJ1-5; 8 positions agree with TRBD1. Per the germline V gene, CDR1 is SGHTA and CDR2 is FQGNSA. Trimming removed 1 base from V and 2 bases from J; junction bases left unmatched: 7. The CDR3 is 17 residues long. The CDR3 DNA is TGTGCCAGCAGCTTAGGACAGGGGCGTTTGGGCAATCAGCCCCAGCATTTT. Encoded protein: CASSLGQGRLGNQPQHF. Variable domain in full (rest from reference TRBV7-2 and TRBJ1-5): GAGVSQSPSNKVTEKGKDVELRCDPISGHTALYWYRQSLGQGLEFLIYFQGNSAPDKSGLPSDRFSAERTGGSVSTLTIQRTQQEDSAVYLCASSLGQGRLGNQPQHFGDGTRLSIL.

This rearrangement joins TRBV11-2 to TRBJ2-3, with D possibly being TRBD1 (5 bases). V lost 7 bases, J lost 2 bases, and 13 bases lay in between. The CDR3 length is 14 residues. CDR1 and CDR2 (germline): SGHAT, FQNNGV. The CDR3 here is CASTEGDFTDTQYF. DNA for the CDR3: TGTGCCAGCACCGAAGGGGATTTCACAGATACGCAGTATTTT.

The chain has TRBV27 and TRBJ2-1; possible D gene TRBD2, 7 bases. V lost 2 bases, J lost 4 bases, and 9 bases lay in between. Germline CDR1 MNHEY, CDR2 SMNVEV (reference sequence). The CDR3 runs to 14 residues. The DNA for the CDR3 is TGTGCCAGCAGTTTAGGGGGGGCGTACAATGAGCAGTTCTTC. This encodes CASSLGGAYNEQFF.

J is TRBJ2-5 and V is TRBV9; D remains unclear. This CDR3 is built from 12 residues. CDR1 is SGDLS and CDR2 is YYNGEE in the germline V gene. V gave up 1 base and J gave up 5 bases, with 6 bases separating them. CDR3 sequence: CASSVFGETQYF. The CDR3 region has the DNA TGTGCCAGCAGCGTATTCGGGGAGACCCAGTACTTC.

V gene TRBV19 combines with J gene TRBJ2-7, with TRBD2 matching over 7 bases. This CDR3 comprises 12 residues. Germline lookup yields CDR1 LNHDA and CDR2 SQIVND (reference sequence). V gave up 10 bases and J gave up 3 bases; unmatched junction bases: 6. CDR3 in amino acids: CATEGGNYEQYF. Here the CDR3 DNA reads TGTGCCACCGAGGGAGGGAACTACGAGCAGTACTTC.

Note on this clone: One end of the junction fails to match germline, which may point to a read error. The chain recombines TRBV27 with TRBJ1-1; the D gene is possibly TRBD1 (5 bases). The CDR3 has 13 residues. Germline loops: CDR1 MNHEY, CDR2 SMNVEV (reference sequence). The CDR3 region is CASSYNRYTEVFF. The CDR3, as DNA: TGTGCCAGCAGCTACAACAGGTACACTGAAGTTTTCTTT.

The chain uses TRBV29-1 and TRBJ1-4, with TRBD1 matching over 9 bases. CDR3 length: 13 amino acids. Germline V lookup: CDR1 SQVTM, CDR2 ANQGSEA. The V gene end was trimmed by 7 bases and the J gene end by 7 bases; junction bases not matched to a gene: 7. The CDR3 spells CSAWGQGGEKLFF. The CDR3, as DNA: TGCAGCGCATGGGGACAGGGCGGTGAAAAACTGTTTTTT.